This T cell receptor (beta chain) is from a study of blood T cell repertoires in COVID-19. Profiled with immunoSEQ multiplex PCR; TCRdb holds only in-frame clones, not every one. The data show 180,000 or so clones, 60% to 85% seen once. The sample comprised peripheral blood. This receptor was identified in a woman between 50 and 59 years old with active or convalescent COVID-19.

This CDR3 reads CATSGSGSTNEKLFF. The CDR3 region has the DNA TGTGCCACCAGTGGCTCAGGGTCGACTAATGAAAAACTGTTTTTT. The chain combines TRBV24-1 with TRBJ1-4, with D perhaps TRBD1 (5 bases). The CDR3 sequence is 15 residues long. Germline V gene data show CDR1 as KGHDR and CDR2 as SFDVKD. Trimming shortened V by 5 bases and J by 2 bases, and 11 bases separated the two germline ends.